This TCR beta chain stems from a study of blood T cells in healthy people across ages. A note on this clonotype: Its antigen is unidentified.

V was clipped by 3 bases and J by 4 bases, with 15 bases between them. Germline V CDR1 and CDR2: SGHTA, FQGTGA. This CDR3 is built from 15 residues. A second PCR of roughly 7 to 11 cycles used a sample-barcoded 5' primer and a J-beta primer mix. Every sample gave at least 3 million paired-end reads containing CDR3. TCRdb ran MiXCR on the 5' RACE reads and lists one entry per CDR3 protein. The sample has over a million distinct CDR3 sequences, 45% seen once. Russia was home to the donors, healthy Caucasian individuals aged 6 to 90. At least 6.5 million PBMCs were isolated per sample. Study findings and constraints: More naive CD4+ cells and higher diversity marked long-lived donors relative to aged donors.

Sequencing input: blood. The clonotype originates from an older woman in good health. The chain joins TRBV7-3 to TRBJ1-1, with a possible D match to TRBD1 (6 bases). The CDR3 DNA sequence: TGTGCCAGCAGCTTGACCCACAGGGATCCCACTGAAGCTTTCTTT. It yields the protein CASSLTHRDPTEAFF.